This T cell receptor (beta chain) was sequenced in a study of blood T cell repertoires in COVID-19. Study-level background: From the United States, Italy and Spain came samples of acute and convalescent COVID-19. PBMCs, B-cell-depleted T cells, or T cells were the source of the cDNA or gDNA that made up the material.

The CDR3 extends over 16 amino acids. With 0 bases clipped from V and 5 bases from J, the junction kept 11 bases outside the gene matches. Germline V gives CDR1 SGHRS, CDR2 YFSETQ. In the original analysis: Nucleated cell number was recorded as an estimate derived from reference gene primer amplification. Clones were read by immunoSEQ multiplex PCR, and TCRdb kept only the in-frame ones, dropping some. V and J calls and clone size come straight from that table; D and trimming were deduced from the DNA. The sample lists roughly 79,000 clones, about 83% occurring once. The sequence derives from a man aged 50 to 59 with acute or convalescent COVID-19. Sequencing used peripheral blood. The chain combines TRBV5-1 with TRBJ2-7, with 7 nucleotides matching TRBD2. This CDR3 reads CASSLDPIGLEDEQYF. For the CDR3, the DNA is TGCGCCAGCAGCTTGGATCCCATTGGACTAGAAGACGAGCAGTACTTC.